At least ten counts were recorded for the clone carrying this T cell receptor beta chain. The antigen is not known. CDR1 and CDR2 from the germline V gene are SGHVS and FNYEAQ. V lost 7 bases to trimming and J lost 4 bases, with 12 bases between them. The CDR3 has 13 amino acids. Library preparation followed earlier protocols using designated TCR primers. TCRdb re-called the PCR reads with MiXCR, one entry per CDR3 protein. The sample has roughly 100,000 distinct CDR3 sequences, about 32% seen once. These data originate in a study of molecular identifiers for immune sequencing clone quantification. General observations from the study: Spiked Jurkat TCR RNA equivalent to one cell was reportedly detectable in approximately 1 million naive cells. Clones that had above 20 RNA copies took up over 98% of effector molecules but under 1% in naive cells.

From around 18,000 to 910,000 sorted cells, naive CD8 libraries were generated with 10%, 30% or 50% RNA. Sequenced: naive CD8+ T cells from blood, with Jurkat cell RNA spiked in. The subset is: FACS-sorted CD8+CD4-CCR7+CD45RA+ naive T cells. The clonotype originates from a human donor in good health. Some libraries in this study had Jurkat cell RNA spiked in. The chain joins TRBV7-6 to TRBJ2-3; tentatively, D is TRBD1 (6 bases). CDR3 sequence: CASKQGASDTQYF. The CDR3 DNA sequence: TGTGCCAGCAAACAGGGAGCTTCAGATACGCAGTATTTT.